This T cell receptor (beta chain) was documented in a study of Ad26.COV2.S vaccination and SARS-CoV-2 variants. Study details: Trial arm assignment for the donor was COV1001 Ad26.COV2.S. Donor got 5x10^10 or 1x10^11 viral particles of Ad26.COV2.S.

Sequenced by immunoSEQ multiplex PCR; TCRdb stores in-frame clones only, minus some. This repertoire shows hundreds of thousands of clones, 86% found once; its top ten account for roughly a tenth. On this clone: This sample includes further DNA sequences coding for the same CDR3.

Germline loops: CDR1 SGHAT, CDR2 FQNNGV. Trimming took off 1 base at V and 3 bases at J, with 7 bases between the two ends. The CDR3 has 13 amino acids. The sample's treatment: about 20 received Ad26.COV2.S at low or high dose, single or two shots; 5 received placebo; per-sample allocation not given. At day 63 after the first vaccine or placebo injection, samples were drawn. Aged 18-55 years, donor was enrolled in Boston in 2020. An Ad26 vector carrying the Wuhan-strain SARS-CoV-2 spike served as the vaccine. V and J are TRBV11-2 and TRBJ2-7; no reliable D call. Sequencing used peripheral blood, obtained in a trial of Ad26.COV2.S vaccine versus placebo. The sequence was collected from a person between 18 and 59 years old who received the Ad26.COV2.S COVID-19 vaccine or a placebo. The CDR3 sequence is CASSLGTGYEQYF. The CDR3 nucleotides are TGTGCCAGCAGCTTAGGCACCGGCTACGAGCAGTACTTC.